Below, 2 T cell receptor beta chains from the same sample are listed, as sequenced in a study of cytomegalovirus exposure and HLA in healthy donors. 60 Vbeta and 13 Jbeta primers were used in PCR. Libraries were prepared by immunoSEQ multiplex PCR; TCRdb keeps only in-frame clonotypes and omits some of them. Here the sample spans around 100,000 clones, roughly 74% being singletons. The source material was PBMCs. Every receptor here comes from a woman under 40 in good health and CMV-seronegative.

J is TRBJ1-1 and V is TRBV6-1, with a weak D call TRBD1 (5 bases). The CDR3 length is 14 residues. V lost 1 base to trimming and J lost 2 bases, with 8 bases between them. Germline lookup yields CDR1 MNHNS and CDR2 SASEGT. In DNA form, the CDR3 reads TGTGCCAGCAGTGAAGGGGGCAGTAACACTGAAGCTTTCTTT. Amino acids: CASSEGGSNTEAFF.

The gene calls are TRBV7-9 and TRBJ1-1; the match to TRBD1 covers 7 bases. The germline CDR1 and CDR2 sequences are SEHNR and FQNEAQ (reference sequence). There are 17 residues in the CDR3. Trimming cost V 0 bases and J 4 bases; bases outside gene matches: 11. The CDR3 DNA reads TGTGCCAGCAGCTTAGCGCGGGGTGAAGGGGGCCTCACTGAAGCTTTCTTT. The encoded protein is CASSLARGEGGLTEAFF.